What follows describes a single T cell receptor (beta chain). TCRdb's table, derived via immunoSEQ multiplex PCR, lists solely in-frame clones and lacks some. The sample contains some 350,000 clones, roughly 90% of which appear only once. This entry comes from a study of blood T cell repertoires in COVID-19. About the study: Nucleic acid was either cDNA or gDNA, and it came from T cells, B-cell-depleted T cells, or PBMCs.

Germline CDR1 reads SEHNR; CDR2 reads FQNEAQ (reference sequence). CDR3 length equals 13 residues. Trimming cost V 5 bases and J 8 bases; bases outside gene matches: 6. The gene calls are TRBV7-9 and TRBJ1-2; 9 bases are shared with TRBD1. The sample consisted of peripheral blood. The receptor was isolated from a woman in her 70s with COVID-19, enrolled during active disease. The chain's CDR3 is CASSEQGAEGYTF. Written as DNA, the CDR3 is TGTGCCAGCAGCGAACAGGGGGCGGAGGGCTACACCTTC.